One sample yielded the 10 T cell receptor beta chains listed below, sequenced in a study of human T cells and chemical hapten exposure. Sample time point: patch test 1, 2 weeks after DPC sensitization. Treatment noted: therapeutic diphenylcyclopropenone sensitization with weekly scalp DPC. TCRdb itself ran the RACE reads through MiXCR, one entry per CDR3 protein. The table lists around 340,000 distinct CDR3 sequences, around 6.9% of them singletons. The sample consisted of whole blood, taken in connection with sensitization to the hapten diphenylcyclopropenone (DPC). Receptors originate from a young woman with alopecia areata. Some clones in this sample may be carry-over from other donors' samples.

This clonotype was recorded many times. V gene TRBV29-1 combines with J gene TRBJ1-1, with 7 bases matching TRBD1. The V gene's germline CDR1 is SQVTM and CDR2 ANQGSEA. This CDR3 contains 19 residues. J was trimmed by 6 bases and V by 4 bases; bases with no gene match: 26. The CDR3 sequence is CSVVLYIGDSARLLAEAFF. In nucleotides, the CDR3 is TGCAGCGTTGTACTCTATATCGGGGACAGTGCCCGACTTTTAGCTGAAGCTTTCTTT.

In its sample, this clonotype was seen a few times. The J gene is TRBJ1-2, the V gene TRBV19; 8 bases match TRBD1. V shed 1 base, J shed 2 bases, and the junction held 6 bases outside the gene matches. Germline CDR1 LNHDA, CDR2 SQIVND (reference sequence). The CDR3 totals 16 residues. CDR3 sequence reads: CASSIAGGASNYGYTF. DNA of the CDR3: TGTGCCAGTAGTATAGCAGGGGGCGCTTCAAACTATGGCTACACCTTC.

This clonotype appeared many times. The V and J genes are TRBV20-1 and TRBJ1-3; D is uncertain. The CDR3 extends over 15 amino acids. Trimming cost V 6 bases and J 0 bases, with 15 bases left between them. Germline V gives CDR1 DFQATT, CDR2 SNEGSKA (reference sequence). The CDR3, as DNA: TGCAGTGCCCGTCCGGGCGTTAGCTCTGGAAACACCATATATTTT. It yields the protein CSARPGVSSGNTIYF.

The CDR3 loop reads CASSSTMGTEAFF. The CDR3 region has the DNA TGTGCCAGCAGTTCGACAATGGGTACTGAAGCTTTCTTT. The rearrangement uses TRBV5-6 and TRBJ1-1; unclear D gene. Germline CDR1 reads SGHDT; CDR2 reads YYEEEE. V gave up 5 bases and J gave up 5 bases, with 13 bases separating them. This CDR3 has 13 residues.

In its sample, this clonotype was seen a few times. The J gene is TRBJ2-3, the V gene TRBV4-2, with TRBD1 as a possible D gene (6 bases). The length of the CDR3 is 15 residues. V was pared by 6 bases and J by 6 bases, with 19 bases between. Germline CDR1 reads LGHNA; CDR2 reads YNFKEQ. In DNA, the CDR3 is TGTGCCAGCAGTTACACCCGGGACACGGGCGATACGCAGTATTTT. It encodes CASSYTRDTGDTQYF.

The chain couples TRBV9 to TRBJ1-4, with no clear D. The CDR3 length is 15 residues. V was cut by 5 bases and J by 1 base, with 12 bases left in between. Germline CDR1 SGDLS, CDR2 YYNGEE. CDR3 DNA sequence: TGTGCCAGCAGTCCTATGGAGGGAACTAATGAAAAACTGTTTTTT. Encoded protein: CASSPMEGTNEKLFF.

The rearrangement uses TRBV7-2 and TRBJ1-6, with 7 bases identical to TRBD1. The CDR3 runs 14 residues. V gave up 4 bases and J gave up 13 bases; unmatched junction bases: 10. CDR1 SGHTA and CDR2 FQGNSA come from the germline V gene. The CDR3 coding sequence is TGTGCCAGCAGCTCGACAGGGATTTCTTCGCCCCTCCACTTT. As protein: CASSSTGISSPLHF.

This clonotype was observed a few times. This chain joins TRBV7-2 and TRBJ1-2; D perhaps matches TRBD1 (6 bases). Germline CDR1 is SGHTA and CDR2 is FQGNSA. V was trimmed by 6 bases and J by 5 bases, leaving 16 bases between them. The CDR3 extends over 14 amino acids. CDR3 sequence (DNA): TGTGCCAGCAGAAAATCAGGGGTAGCTTATGGCTACACCTTC. It codes for CASRKSGVAYGYTF. Supplemented by reference TRBV7-2 and TRBJ1-2, the full variable domain reads GAGVSQSPSNKVTEKGKDVELRCDPISGHTALYWYRQSLGQGLEFLIYFQGNSAPDKSGLPSDRFSAERTGGSVSTLTIQRTQQEDSAVYLCASRKSGVAYGYTFGSGTRLTVV.

The rearrangement uses TRBV5-1 and TRBJ2-7; 8 bases agree with TRBD1. CDR1 is SGHRS and CDR2 is YFSETQ in the germline V gene. J lost 2 bases, V lost 6 bases, and 7 bases had no gene match. There are 14 residues in the CDR3. Here the CDR3 DNA reads TGCGCCAGCAACCCAGGGGGACAGGCCTACGAGCAGTACTTC. Translated: CASNPGGQAYEQYF.

This clonotype has just a few counts. This chain links TRBV3-1 with TRBJ2-7, with 10 bases that match TRBD1. After removal of 4 bases from V and 5 bases from J, the junction contained 2 bases not matched to a gene. Germline assignment: CDR1 LGHDT and CDR2 YNNKEL (reference sequence). CDR3 size: 13 residues. The CDR3, as DNA: TGTGCCAGCAGCCGACAGGGGGCCAACGAGCAGTACTTC. Amino acids: CASSRQGANEQYF.